The entry below gives a single TCR beta chain sequence along with its context. Which antigen it targets is not known. Per-base quality was not reported, and no clone a single base away is much larger than it. This record belongs to a study of blood T cell repertoires in COVID-19 (dated by TCRdb to the early 2020s). Context from the whole study: The collaborator samples originated in the United States, Italy and Spain and spanned the acute and convalescent phases of COVID-19. Sample metadata almost always included a de-identified subject ID, COVID-19 status, age in years and sex. The samples were drawn from the first 160 participants of the ongoing ImmuneRACE study and from 1,254 subjects provided by 6 global collaborators. The prospective study material was composed of cDNA or gDNA derived from T cells, B-cell-depleted T cells, or PBMCs. Deeply sampled blood TCRbeta repertoires from subjects exposed to, actively infected with, or recovered from COVID-19 were included in the dataset. A freely available public database, intended as a resource for researchers studying the immune response to SARS-CoV-2, is where the repertoires were released. Where HLA class I and class II types were available, the types were taken from metadata supplied by the sample provider, not from assay-based typing. Study-wide conclusions, independent of this receptor: Clinical and demographic metadata were provided uncurated, with the amount varying by source and participant.

Collaborating institutions collected whole blood in K2EDTA tubes following their own protocols. For TCRbeta analysis, collaborators shipped samples as frozen whole blood, isolated PBMCs, or DNA extracted from either of those sample types. Measured from the cysteine to the phenylalanine, the CDR3 is 14 residues long. The read is trimmed to its CDR3 DNA, 42 bases read in frame from base 1. Relative to germline, V is 5 bases shorter and J is 1 base shorter, with 8 bases between their ends. In the germline V gene (reference sequence), CDR1 corresponds to MNHNY and CDR2 to SVGAGI. TCRbeta CDR3 regions were amplified from genomic DNA using the immunoSEQ Assay, a bias-controlled multiplex PCR. The original methods were these. The number of nucleated cells in each sample was estimated from the amplification of reference gene primers within the assay. To quantify the absolute abundance of each unique TCRbeta CDR3 rearrangement, sequence reads were collapsed and filtered. For each sample, productive Simpson clonality was calculated by taking the square root of Simpson's diversity index across productive rearrangements. The table was pulled from immuneACCESS by TCRdb, which kept in-frame rearrangements only. Such tables lose some clones; where checked, under half of the loss comes from unresolved V genes, and the rest has no known cause. The V and J calls and clone size are taken from that table; D and trimming were inferred from the DNA. A total of 60,000 to 75,000 clones appear in this sample, around nine tenths of them only once. The ten largest clones add up to approximately 17% of the sample.

The sequence came from a woman older than 75 with active COVID-19. This receptor chain uses TRBV6-6 and TRBJ2-2, and perhaps TRBD2 as D gene, on 5 matching bases. The sequencing input was peripheral blood. CDR3 sequence: CASSARGNTGELFF. The nucleotide sequence is TGTGCCAGCAGTGCCCGGGGGAACACCGGGGAGCTGTTTTTT.